The rows below give T cell receptor beta chains drawn from one sample of a study of blood T cell repertoires in COVID-19. The repertoire was sequenced with immunoSEQ multiplex PCR; TCRdb's copy has only in-frame clones and lacks some. The data contain 190,000 or so clones, around 87% of them seen just once; the ten biggest clones take up less than 3%. Sequencing was performed on peripheral blood. These receptors were collected from a woman in her 30s with active or convalescent COVID-19. Both conserved end residues are part of each CDR3. The D gene is left open where the match is weak. Expanded clones are given a class, and other clones once, few, many or no size at all.

>TRBJ2-2|TRBV4-2|.|TRBD2
TGTGCCAGCAGCCTCGGACTAGCGGATAACACCGGGGAGCTGTTTTTT
CASSLGLADNTGELFF
>TRBJ2-7|TRBV13|.|.
TGTGCCAGCAGCCAGGGGGGCTACGAGCAGTACTTC
CASSQGGYEQYF
>TRBJ1-1|TRBV7-2|few|.
TGTGCCAGCAGTGACCAGGGCCAGACCACTGAAGCTTTCTTT
CASSDQGQTTEAFF
>TRBJ2-7|TRBV4-2|.|TRBD2
TGTGCCAGCAGCCAAGATTCGAGCGGGGGCTACGAGCAGTACTTC
CASSQDSSGGYEQYF
>TRBJ2-5|TRBV30|once|.
TGTGCCTGGAAGGAGGGAGGGGGTGTCACGGAGACCCAGTACTTC
CAWKEGGGVTETQYF
>TRBJ1-6|TRBV4-1|.|.
TGCGCCAGCAGCCAAGTATTACGGGGAACGGGATCACCCCTCCACTTT
CASSQVLRGTGSPLHF
>TRBJ2-7|TRBV15|.|TRBD1
TGTGCCACCAGCAGAGGGGGGGGACAGGGACAGTCCTACGAGCAGTACTTC
CATSRGGGQGQSYEQYF
>TRBJ1-1|TRBV18|once|.
TGTGCCAGCTCACCACAGGGCAGGACCAAGGGGGACACTGAAGCTTTCTTT
CASSPQGRTKGDTEAFF
>TRBJ2-5|TRBV5-4|.|TRBD1
TGTGCCAGCAGCACCGGGACAGCACAAGAGACCCAGTACTTC
CASSTGTAQETQYF
>TRBJ1-6|TRBV9|.|TRBD1
TGTGCCAGCAGCGCCCTGGGGACAGGGGATTCACCCCTCCACTTT
CASSALGTGDSPLHF
>TRBJ1-5|TRBV7-2|.|.
TGTGCCAGCAGCTTAGGGGGGCTTTATCAGCATTTT
CASSLGGLYQHF
>TRBJ2-1|TRBV6-4|.|TRBD1
TGTGCCAGCAGTGACGGACAGGGGAACAATGAGCAGTTCTTC
CASSDGQGNNEQFF
>TRBJ1-6|TRBV15|.|.
TGTGCCACCAGCGGAGATATGAGCTCCTATAATTCACCCCTCCACTTT
CATSGDMSSYNSPLHF
>TRBJ2-7|TRBV27|.|.
TGTGCCACCCCCCCAACAGGGCGGCCGGGGCCGTACGAGCAGTACTTC
CATPPTGRPGPYEQYF
>TRBJ1-1|TRBV27|.|TRBD1
TGTGCCAGCAGTTTTCGGACAGGGGGAAAGGATGAAGCTTTCTTT
CASSFRTGGKDEAFF
>TRBJ1-1|TRBV4-1|.|.
TGCGCCAGCAGCCAACGAGGACTCCTGAACACTGAAGCTTTCTTT
CASSQRGLLNTEAFF
>TRBJ1-2|TRBV6-5|.|TRBD1
TGTGCCAGCAGTTACAGACAGGGGTATGGCTACACCTTC
CASSYRQGYGYTF
>TRBJ2-3|TRBV7-2|.|TRBD2
TGTGCCAGCAGCTTAGCGCTACTAGCGGGAACAGATACGCAGTATTTT
CASSLALLAGTDTQYF
>TRBJ1-1|TRBV28|.|TRBD1
TGTGCCAGCAGGACAGGGAATAGGGGCACTGAAGCTTTCTTT
CASRTGNRGTEAFF
>TRBJ2-3|TRBV10-2|few|.
TGCGCCAGCAGTGTTGCAGGCTCCACAGATACGCAGTATTTT
CASSVAGSTDTQYF
>TRBJ1-4|TRBV11-3|.|TRBD1
TGTGCCAGCAGCCCACCGGACAGGGCTAGGCAGGATGAAAAACTGTTTTTT
CASSPPDRARQDEKLFF
>TRBJ1-6|TRBV5-1|.|TRBD1
TGCGCCAGCAGACCGACAGGGGTGTCCTATAATTCACCCCTCCACTTT
CASRPTGVSYNSPLHF
>TRBJ2-3|TRBV3-1/TRBV3-2|.|TRBD1
TGTGCCAGCAGCACGAGGACAGGGGTTTCCCCAGATACGCAGTATTTT
CASSTRTGVSPDTQYF
>TRBJ2-7|TRBV19|.|.
TGTGCCAGTAGTATGGGCAGCTACGAGCAGTACTTC
CASSMGSYEQYF
>TRBJ1-1|TRBV6-5|.|TRBD1
TGTGCCAGCGGACAGGACCTGAACACTGAAGCTTTCTTT
CASGQDLNTEAFF
>TRBJ2-2|TRBV30|.|TRBD1
TGTGCCTGGAGTCAACAGGGGCCGAGCGGGGAGCTGTTTTTT
CAWSQQGPSGELFF
>TRBJ1-2|TRBV4-1|many|.
TGCGCCAGCAGCCAAGATGAGAACAGACCCACCTATGGCTACACCTTC
CASSQDENRPTYGYTF
>TRBJ1-5|TRBV15|.|TRBD1
TGTGCCACCAGCAGAGTCAAATGGGTGGACAGGGGCCCAAATCAGCCCCAGCATTTT
CATSRVKWVDRGPNQPQHF